These 28 T cell receptor beta chains share one sample of origin, sequenced in a study of regulatory T cells in long-lasting Graves disease. Time point specified: newly diagnosed GD, antithyroid drugs for less than 3 months. The TCR library was made from RNA extracted from PBMCs. Researchers made TCR beta libraries by using iRepertoire HTBI primers and running Arm-PCR on CDR3 regions. TCRdb fed the multiplex PCR reads into MiXCR, producing one record per CDR3 protein. The sample has some 490,000 distinct CDR3 sequences, about 12% seen once. Another study also made use of these data, one on T cells in Graves' hyperthyroidism and ophthalmopathy.

The sample was peripheral blood mononuclear cells (PBMCs), taken at new diagnosis, from a patient treated with antithyroid drugs. The receptors here all came from a woman aged 25 to 45 with Graves disease.

Many counts were recorded for this clonotype. This chain joins TRBV11-2 and TRBJ2-1; 8 nucleotides agree with TRBD2. V lost 7 bases, J lost 0 bases, and 8 bases stayed unmatched. The CDR3 length is 16 residues. In germline, CDR1 is SGHAT, CDR2 FQNNGV. The CDR3 loop reads CASTAREGISYNEQFF. Written as DNA, the CDR3 is TGTGCCAGCACGGCCCGGGAGGGTATCTCCTACAATGAGCAGTTCTTC. The whole variable domain, remainder taken from reference TRBV11-2 and TRBJ2-1, is EAGVAQSPRYKIIEKRQSVAFWCNPISGHATLYWYQQILGQGPKLLIQFQNNGVVDDSQLPKDRFSAERLKGVDSTLKIQPAKLEDSAVYLCASTAREGISYNEQFFGPGTRLTVL.

This clonotype has at least ten counts. The V and J genes are TRBV30 and TRBJ2-1, with 10 nucleotides matching TRBD2. The CDR3 totals 17 residues. Germline lookup yields CDR1 GTSNPN and CDR2 SVGIG (reference sequence). V shed 0 bases, J shed 6 bases, and the junction held 11 bases outside the gene matches. CDR3 DNA: TGTGCCTGGAGTGTACGTAGTACTAGCGGGATAGGCAATGAGCAGTTCTTC. As protein: CAWSVRSTSGIGNEQFF.

The chain recombines TRBV27 with TRBJ2-5; no firm D call. Germline V lookup: CDR1 MNHEY, CDR2 SMNVEV (reference sequence). V was pared by 8 bases and J by 2 bases, with 15 bases between. This CDR3 has 14 amino acids. CDR3 in amino acids: CASANYQTQETQYF. The CDR3 bases are TGTGCCAGCGCAAACTACCAGACACAAGAGACCCAGTACTTC.

This clonotype was seen ten or more times. The rearrangement uses TRBV3-1 and TRBJ2-5; the match to TRBD2 covers 13 bases. With 4 bases clipped from V and 5 bases from J, the junction kept 7 bases outside the gene matches. The CDR3 sequence is 16 residues long. Germline CDR1 LGHDT, CDR2 YNNKEL (reference sequence). The CDR3 protein is CASSLSGLAGWETQYF. In DNA form, the CDR3 reads TGTGCCAGCAGCCTCTCGGGACTAGCGGGATGGGAGACCCAGTACTTC.

This clonotype was recorded at least ten times. V usage is TRBV2 and J usage is TRBJ2-1; TRBD2 might be the D (5 bases). The V gene's germline CDR1 is SNHLY and CDR2 FYNNEI. The CDR3 is 14 residues long. V gave up 5 bases and J gave up 6 bases, with 14 bases separating them. The CDR3 DNA is TGTGCCAGCAGTTGGACTGGGCCCCCCAATGAGCAGTTCTTC. Translating gives CASSWTGPPNEQFF.

With regard to this clonotype: It is likely a read error: a sequence one base away is far more abundant. The gene calls are TRBV27 and TRBJ2-2; D not resolved. The CDR3 is 12 amino acids. Germline CDR1 reads MNHEY; CDR2 reads SMNVEV (reference sequence). The V end was cut by 5 bases, the J end by 3 bases, with 4 bases between. The CDR3 DNA sequence: TGTGCCAGCAGTCAGGACACCGGGGAGCTGTTTTTT. The encoded protein is CASSQDTGELFF.

At least ten counts were recorded for this clonotype. The rearrangement uses TRBV29-1 and TRBJ2-1; 7 bases fit TRBD2. Trimming removed 6 bases from V and 3 bases from J; junction bases left unmatched: 11. The CDR3 length is 15 residues. Per germline, CDR1 SQVTM and CDR2 ANQGSEA. The CDR3 sequence is CSVGRAGPRYNEQFF. The CDR3 DNA follows: TGCAGCGTGGGGAGGGCGGGACCCCGCTACAATGAGCAGTTCTTC.

In this sample, this clonotype turned up many times. The CDR3 region is CASSPSGGEDSYEQYF. In nucleotides, the CDR3 is TGTGCCAGCAGCCCCTCCGGGGGGGAGGACTCCTACGAGCAGTACTTC. The rearrangement uses TRBV11-2 and TRBJ2-7; 8 bases agree with TRBD2. The V segment lost 5 bases and the J segment 0 bases; nucleotides outside the gene matches: 9. The CDR3 sequence is 16 residues long. CDR1 and CDR2 (germline): SGHAT, FQNNGV.

This clonotype was counted only a few times. One end of the junction does not line up with germline, which may come from a read error. The rearrangement joins TRBV7-2 to TRBJ2-1; D is possibly TRBD2 (6 bases). The germline V gene encodes CDR1 SGHTA and CDR2 FQGNSA. CDR3 size: 13 residues. Written as DNA, the CDR3 is TGTGCCAGCAGCCCCCCCGGGAGTAATGAGCAGCTCTTC. Protein: CASSPPGSNEQLF.

Many counts were recorded for this clonotype. The genes are TRBV29-1 and TRBJ1-4; 8 nucleotides align to TRBD1. This CDR3 comprises 12 residues. CDR1 is SQVTM, CDR2 ANQGSEA, per germline. V was pared by 6 bases and J by 7 bases, with 4 bases of the junction left unmatched. In DNA form, the CDR3 reads TGCAGCGTGAACAGGGGGGGTGAAAAACTGTTTTTT. Translating it yields CSVNRGGEKLFF.

The genes are TRBV19 and TRBJ2-1; D is undetermined. Trimming left V 3 bases short and J 0 bases short, with 9 bases between. The CDR3 sequence is 15 residues long. The V gene's germline CDR1 is LNHDA and CDR2 SQIVND (reference sequence). The CDR3 DNA sequence: TGTGCCAGTAGTATGGCTGCGAGCTCCTACAATGAGCAGTTCTTC. Translated: CASSMAASSYNEQFF.

This clonotype was observed many times. The chain links TRBV7-9 to TRBJ2-3; maybe TRBD1 (6 bases). Trimming cost V 2 bases and J 2 bases, with 14 bases left between them. The CDR3 totals 16 residues. CDR1 is SEHNR and CDR2 is FQNEAQ in the germline V gene (reference sequence). The CDR3 spells CASSLRAGAHTDTQYF. As DNA, the CDR3 is TGTGCCAGCAGCTTAAGGGCAGGGGCCCACACAGATACGCAGTATTTT.

This clonotype was picked up many times. The chain has TRBV6-2 or TRBV6-3 and TRBJ2-1; D is ambiguous. From germline, CDR1 is MNHEY and CDR2 SVGEGT. The CDR3 is made up of 15 amino acids. V dropped 6 bases and J dropped 0 bases, with 12 bases sitting between them. The CDR3 sequence: CASRGTMSSYNEQFF. The CDR3 DNA sequence: TGTGCCAGCAGGGGAACGATGAGCTCCTACAATGAGCAGTTCTTC.

This clonotype was found many times. The rearrangement uses TRBV7-3 and TRBJ2-7; 8 bases are a match to TRBD2. Germline assignment: CDR1 SGHTA and CDR2 FQGTGA. This CDR3 contains 13 residues. Unmatched junction bases numbered 3, after V lost 5 bases and J lost 3 bases. This CDR3 reads CASSETSGYEQYF. CDR3 sequence (DNA): TGTGCCAGCAGCGAAACTAGCGGCTACGAGCAGTACTTC.

This clonotype was seen at least ten times. The chain couples TRBV28 to TRBJ2-7, with a tentative D call TRBD1 (7 bases). The CDR3 sequence is 15 residues long. Germline loops: CDR1 MDHEN, CDR2 SYDVKM. Trimming took 8 bases from V and 0 from J, leaving 17 bases between them. The CDR3 DNA reads as TGTGCCAGCTATCAGGGACAGACTAGCTCCTACGAGCAGTACTTC. Protein: CASYQGQTSSYEQYF.

The sample holds many counts of this clonotype. This chain links TRBV19 with TRBJ1-1; weak D call: TRBD1 (6 bases). There are 15 residues in the CDR3. V lost 3 bases, J lost 7 bases, and 18 bases lay in between. Germline loops: CDR1 LNHDA, CDR2 SQIVND (reference sequence). The DNA of the CDR3 is TGTGCCAGTAGTATTGCTGGCGGAGGGGGAGGTGAAGCTTTCTTT. It encodes CASSIAGGGGGEAFF.

This clonotype was observed at least ten times. The chain carries TRBV28 and TRBJ1-2; D is perhaps TRBD1 (6 bases). Germline values: CDR1 MDHEN, CDR2 SYDVKM. V shed 3 bases and J shed 8 bases, with 22 bases lying between them. The CDR3 is 16 amino acids. The CDR3 DNA is TGTGCCAGCAGTTTTCTACAGGGTCTCGGGTTATGGGGCTACACCTTC. Residues: CASSFLQGLGLWGYTF.

The CDR3 DNA reads TGTGCCACACAAATACCGGGACAGGGAGGCCACTTT. Encoded protein: CATQIPGQGGHF. The gene calls are TRBV2 and TRBJ1-6, with TRBD1 matching 9 bases. V shed 10 bases and J 18 bases; nucleotides not matched to a gene: 13. Germline loops: CDR1 SNHLY, CDR2 FYNNEI. This CDR3 spans 12 amino acids.

The table lists this clonotype with many counts. The rearrangement links TRBV12-3 or TRBV12-4 to TRBJ1-1; 7 bases map to TRBD1. V lost 4 bases and J lost 5; bases outside the gene matches: 7. This CDR3 is 14 amino acids long. CDR3 bases: TGTGCCAGCAGTTCCCGACAGGGCCGTACTGAAGCTTTCTTT. Residues: CASSSRQGRTEAFF.

This chain links TRBV28 with TRBJ1-5, with 9 nucleotides matching TRBD1. Germline trimming cut 3 bases from V and 6 bases from J; bases unmatched to any gene: 6. Germline V gene sequence: CDR1 MDHEN, CDR2 SYDVKM. The CDR3 has 15 residues. CDR3 residues: CASSFEDRGGQPQHF. Written as DNA, the CDR3 is TGTGCCAGCAGTTTTGAGGACAGGGGTGGTCAGCCCCAGCATTTT. Combining the CDR3 with reference TRBV28 and TRBJ1-5 gives the whole variable domain DVKVTQSSRYLVKRTGEKVFLECVQDMDHENMFWYRQDPGLGLRLIYFSYDVKMKEKGDIPEGYSVSREKKERFSLILESASTNQTSMYLCASSFEDRGGQPQHFGDGTRLSIL.

Only a few counts were recorded for this clonotype. In nucleotides, the CDR3 is TGTGCCAGCCATCCCGGGACAGGTTACTTCTACGAGCAGTACTTC. It encodes CASHPGTGYFYEQYF. This chain joins TRBV19 and TRBJ2-7; 8 bases align to TRBD1. CDR3 size: 15 residues. With V trimmed by 9 bases and J by 3 bases, 13 bases remained unmatched. CDR1 LNHDA and CDR2 SQIVND come from the germline V gene (reference sequence).

This clonotype was recorded many times. The chain's CDR3 is CASKAGVPTDTQYF. In nucleotides, the CDR3 is TGTGCCAGCAAGGCGGGAGTTCCCACAGATACGCAGTATTTT. The rearrangement links TRBV27 to TRBJ2-3; 7 bases are shared with TRBD2. The CDR3 spans 14 residues. The V and J ends lost 7 bases and 2 bases, in that order; junction bases with no gene match: 6. Germline V gene data show CDR1 as MNHEY and CDR2 as SMNVEV (reference sequence).

V and J are TRBV5-1 and TRBJ2-5; tentatively, D is TRBD2 (5 bases). This CDR3 contains 17 residues. The germline CDR1 and CDR2 sequences are SGHRS and YFSETQ. V lost 0 bases, J lost 5 bases, and 20 bases lay in between. CDR3 sequence (DNA): TGCGCCAGCAGCTTGGTGGGAGCCCCGGCGTTGATTGAGACCCAGTACTTC. This translates into CASSLVGAPALIETQYF.

This chain uses TRBV30 with TRBJ1-5; 9 bases are a match to TRBD1. J lost 7 bases, V lost 6 bases, and 13 bases had no gene match. Germline CDR1 and CDR2: GTSNPN and SVGIG (reference sequence). The CDR3 runs to 15 residues. CDR3 sequence (DNA): TGTGCCTGCACCGTAGGACAGGGGTCCGGGCAGCCCCAGCATTTT. The encoded protein is CACTVGQGSGQPQHF.

This clonotype came up a few times. For the CDR3, the DNA is TGTGCCAGCGGCGGAGGACTAGCGGACGATGAGACCCAGTACTTC. Residues: CASGGGLADDETQYF. The chain carries TRBV6-1 and TRBJ2-5; 10 bases are shared with TRBD2. Germline V gives CDR1 MNHNS, CDR2 SASEGT. V was pared by 8 bases and J by 5 bases, with 11 bases of the junction left unmatched. This CDR3 has 15 residues.

This clonotype was seen repeatedly, ten times or more. This chain links TRBV2 with TRBJ1-5; 7 bases agree with TRBD1. The trim removed 5 bases at V and 7 bases at J, leaving 8 bases unmatched. Germline V lookup: CDR1 SNHLY, CDR2 FYNNEI. CDR3 length: 14 amino acids. DNA for the CDR3: TGTGCCAGCAGTTCCCAGGGGGTTGGACAGCCCCAGCATTTT. Translating it yields CASSSQGVGQPQHF. Filled out from reference TRBV2 and TRBJ1-5, the complete variable domain reads EPEVTQTPSHQVTQMGQEVILRCVPISNHLYFYWYRQILGQKVEFLVSFYNNEISEKSEIFDDQFSVERPDGSNFTLKIRSTKLEDSAMYFCASSSQGVGQPQHFGDGTRLSIL.

The V and J genes are TRBV7-9 and TRBJ1-2, with D tentatively TRBD1 (6 bases). This CDR3 spans 15 amino acids. Germline V lookup: CDR1 SEHNR, CDR2 FQNEAQ (reference sequence). With 1 base removed from V and 4 bases from J, the gap between germline ends came to 13 bases. The DNA of the CDR3 is TGTGCCAGCAGCTTAGTTCTCCAGGGGACCTATGGCTACACCTTC. It translates to CASSLVLQGTYGYTF.

This rearrangement joins TRBV25-1 to TRBJ2-1; D gene unclear. With 1 base removed from V and 8 bases from J, the gap between germline ends came to 6 bases. The CDR3 is made up of 12 amino acids. Germline assignment: CDR1 MGHDK and CDR2 SYGVNS. The CDR3 region is CASSELNHEQFF. The CDR3 coding sequence is TGTGCCAGCAGTGAATTAAACCATGAGCAGTTCTTC. The variable domain in full, with the rest retrieved from reference TRBV25-1 and TRBJ2-1, is EADIYQTPRYLVIGTGKKITLECSQTMGHDKMYWYQQDPGMELHLIHYSYGVNSTEKGDLSSESTVSRIRTEHFPLTLESARPSHTSQYLCASSELNHEQFFGPGTRLTVL.